A selection of T cell receptor beta chains follows, all from one sample in a study of blood T cell repertoires in COVID-19. Libraries were prepared by immunoSEQ multiplex PCR; TCRdb keeps only in-frame clonotypes and omits some of them. The data contain approximately 100,000 clones, roughly 90% of them seen just once; the ten biggest clones take up more than 3.5%. What was sequenced was peripheral blood. The receptors were gathered from a human donor with COVID-19, enrolled during active disease. The donor label of this sample is uncertain. Each CDR3 is given with its conserved first and last residue. Each record gives: V gene, D gene, J gene, clone size, CDR3 protein, CDR3 DNA. The D gene is left open where the match is weak. The listing skips clone size in some rows; elsewhere it reads once, few, many or a size class.

V: TRBV6-5
D: .
J: TRBJ2-1
size: once
CDR3: CASSYSGGRNEQFF
DNA: TGTGCCAGCAGTTACTCAGGGGGTCGGAATGAGCAGTTCTTC

V: TRBV7-9
D: .
J: TRBJ2-3
size: .
CDR3: CASSLSGVGTDTQYF
DNA: TGTGCCAGCAGCTTATCGGGGGTCGGCACAGATACGCAGTATTTT

V: TRBV6-5
D: TRBD1
J: TRBJ2-7
size: .
CDR3: CASSYSQTGAEQYF
DNA: TGTGCCAGCAGTTACTCGCAGACAGGGGCCGAGCAGTACTTC

V: TRBV29-1
D: .
J: TRBJ2-3
size: .
CDR3: CSLLGESSDTQYF
DNA: TGCAGCCTCCTTGGGGAGAGTTCAGATACGCAGTATTTT

V: TRBV10-3
D: .
J: TRBJ2-2
size: .
CDR3: CAISGREGGVLAGPRTGELFF
DNA: TGTGCCATCAGCGGCAGGGAAGGGGGCGTTTTAGCGGGGCCTAGGACCGGGGAGCTGTTTTTT

V: TRBV5-6
D: .
J: TRBJ1-3
size: .
CDR3: CASSSSWQGYGNTIYF
DNA: TGTGCCAGCAGCTCATCATGGCAGGGGTACGGAAACACCATATATTTT

V: TRBV3-1/TRBV3-2
D: .
J: TRBJ2-6
size: .
CDR3: CASSQEGPGANVLTF
DNA: TGTGCCAGCAGCCAAGAGGGCCCCGGGGCCAACGTCCTGACTTTC

V: TRBV9
D: .
J: TRBJ1-1
size: few
CDR3: CASSVRELNTEAFF
DNA: TGTGCCAGCAGCGTACGGGAACTAAACACTGAAGCTTTCTTT

V: TRBV29-1
D: .
J: TRBJ2-2
size: .
CDR3: CSVGGDIETGELFF
DNA: TGCAGCGTTGGTGGGGACATTGAGACCGGGGAGCTGTTTTTT

V: TRBV7-9
D: .
J: TRBJ2-3
size: .
CDR3: CASSYTDTQYF
DNA: TGTGCCAGCAGTTACACAGATACGCAGTATTTT

V: TRBV6-5
D: .
J: TRBJ1-5
size: once
CDR3: CASSFANEEPQHF
DNA: TGTGCCAGCAGTTTCGCTAACGAGGAGCCCCAGCATTTT

V: TRBV7-3
D: .
J: TRBJ2-3
size: .
CDR3: CASSQMGASDTQYF
DNA: TGTGCCAGCAGCCAGATGGGAGCATCAGATACGCAGTATTTT

V: TRBV6-2/TRBV6-3
D: .
J: TRBJ2-7
size: .
CDR3: CASSSGAYEQYF
DNA: TGTGCCAGCAGTTCTGGAGCCTACGAGCAGTACTTC

V: TRBV7-9
D: TRBD2
J: TRBJ2-1
size: .
CDR3: CASSRDLAGSYNEQFF
DNA: TGTGCCAGCAGCCGCGACCTAGCGGGTTCCTACAATGAGCAGTTCTTC

V: TRBV25-1
D: TRBD2
J: TRBJ2-1
size: .
CDR3: CASSGGLAGTYNEQFF
DNA: TGTGCCAGCAGTGGGGGACTAGCGGGGACCTACAATGAGCAGTTCTTC

V: TRBV6-5
D: .
J: TRBJ1-2
size: .
CDR3: CASSLQGYGYTF
DNA: TGTGCCAGCAGTTTACAGGGCTATGGCTACACCTTC

V: TRBV9
D: TRBD2
J: TRBJ2-5
size: .
CDR3: CASSTRGGKQETQYF
DNA: TGTGCCAGCAGCACGCGGGGGGGTAAACAAGAGACCCAGTACTTC

V: TRBV29-1
D: .
J: TRBJ2-1
size: .
CDR3: CSVEELGQGEQFF
DNA: TGCAGCGTTGAAGAACTCGGCCAGGGAGAGCAGTTCTTC

V: TRBV18
D: .
J: TRBJ1-2
size: .
CDR3: CASQSQGLDPNYGYTF
DNA: TGTGCCAGCCAAAGCCAGGGGCTCGACCCTAACTATGGCTACACCTTC

V: TRBV6-1
D: .
J: TRBJ1-6
size: .
CDR3: CASSEVAGGGDLNSPLHF
DNA: TGTGCCAGCAGTGAAGTGGCGGGGGGCGGAGATTTAAATTCACCCCTCCACTTT

V: TRBV7-3
D: .
J: TRBJ1-2
size: .
CDR3: CASSLTLEGTYTF
DNA: TGTGCCAGCAGCTTAACGTTGGAGGGTACTTACACCTTC

V: TRBV6-6
D: .
J: TRBJ2-1
size: .
CDR3: CASSTPGSQVLNEQFF
DNA: TGTGCCAGCAGTACCCCTGGGTCTCAGGTTCTTAATGAGCAGTTCTTC

V: TRBV19
D: .
J: TRBJ1-3
size: once
CDR3: CASSISRDSSSGNTIYF
DNA: TGTGCCAGTAGTATCAGTAGGGACTCAAGCTCTGGAAACACCATATATTTT

V: TRBV19
D: TRBD1
J: TRBJ2-7
size: .
CDR3: CASSIARGQGGEQYF
DNA: TGTGCCAGTAGTATCGCCCGTGGACAGGGTGGCGAGCAGTACTTC

V: TRBV18
D: TRBD2
J: TRBJ2-3
size: .
CDR3: CASSPPGLAGGDTQYF
DNA: TGTGCCAGCTCACCCCCGGGACTAGCGGGGGGGGATACGCAGTATTTT

V: TRBV3-1/TRBV3-2
D: .
J: TRBJ1-5
size: .
CDR3: CASSQGHKNQPQHF
DNA: TGTGCCAGCAGCCAAGGTCACAAGAATCAGCCCCAGCATTTT

V: TRBV5-4
D: TRBD1
J: TRBJ2-7
size: .
CDR3: CASSSPRDSSYEQYF
DNA: TGTGCCAGCAGCTCGCCTAGGGACAGCTCCTACGAGCAGTACTTC

V: TRBV2
D: .
J: TRBJ1-2
size: few
CDR3: CASSAGGTDGYTF
DNA: TGTGCCAGCAGTGCGGGGGGTACGGATGGCTACACCTTC